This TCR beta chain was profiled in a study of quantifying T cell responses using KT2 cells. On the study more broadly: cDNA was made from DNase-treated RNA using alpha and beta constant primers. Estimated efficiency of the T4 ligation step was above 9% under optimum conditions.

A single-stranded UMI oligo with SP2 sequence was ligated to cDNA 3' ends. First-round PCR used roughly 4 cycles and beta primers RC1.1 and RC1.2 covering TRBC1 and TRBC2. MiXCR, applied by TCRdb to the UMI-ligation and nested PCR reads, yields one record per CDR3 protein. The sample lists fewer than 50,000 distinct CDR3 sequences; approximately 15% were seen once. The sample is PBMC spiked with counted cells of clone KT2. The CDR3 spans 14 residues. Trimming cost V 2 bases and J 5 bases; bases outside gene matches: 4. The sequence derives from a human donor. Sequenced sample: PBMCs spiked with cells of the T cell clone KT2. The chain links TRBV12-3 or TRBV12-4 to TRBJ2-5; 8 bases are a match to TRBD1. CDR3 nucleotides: TGTGCCAGCAGTTTAACACAGGGGGAGGAGACCCAGTACTTC. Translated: CASSLTQGEETQYF.